The T cell receptor beta chain described here comes from a study of T cell responses to AZD1222 COVID-19 vaccine (dated by TCRdb to the early 2020s). The study in broad terms: Because spike-specific TCR depth and breadth did not differ between the two schedules, AZD1222 recipients who got a second dose at roughly 4 weeks were pooled with those who got a second dose at roughly 12 weeks. Trial participants were enrolled by age into 18-55, 56-69 and 70-plus year subgroups, with 148, 28 and 57 TCR-sequenced participants respectively. A total of under 250 trial participants underwent TCR sequencing, of whom 207 had received two doses of AZD1222 and some 25 had received two doses of the MenACWY control vaccine. What the authors observed across the whole study: Spike-specific TCR breadth and depth rose significantly after two AZD1222 doses compared with day 0 and with MenACWY recipients. Because no samples from the day 14 peak response were available, repertoires could be characterized only after the peak T cell response. In the small 56-69-year group, the increase in depth fell short of significance, most likely because of low power. Conclusions about previously exposed vaccinees are limited because only five or six AZD1222 recipients were SARS-CoV-2 seropositive at baseline. Nearly half of unique spike-specific TCRs reportedly recognized epitopes outside regions mutated in the B.1.351 and B.1.1.7 variants. Most participants were white British and females outnumbered males, and the authors suggested that clonal diversity may have been underestimated. The whole spike protein was spanned by vaccine-associated CD4 TCRs, and dominant responses were seen in regions 160-218 and 743-854.

Points on this clone: Its specific antigen is unknown. Base-call qualities are not available, and no considerably larger clone is one nucleotide away.

V is reduced by 3 bases and J by 9 bases, leaving a spacing of 9 bases between them. The CDR3 runs 13 amino acids, cysteine and phenylalanine included. The CDR3 DNA has 39 bases and is translated from base 1. Per the germline V gene, SGHTA is the CDR1 and FQGNSA is the CDR2. The CDR3 regions of human TCRbeta chains were analyzed by immunosequencing. On the study's bioinformatics: TCRs in the repertoires were compared against a reference library of SARS-CoV-2-specific TCRs that had been generated with the MIRA antigen-specificity platform. Breadth was defined as the fraction of unique TCRs that were SARS-CoV-2-associated, and depth was defined as the fraction of total T cells that were SARS-CoV-2-associated. Using the MIRA data, each spike-specific TCR was mapped to the spike region that the TCR reacts to and placed in a CD4 or CD8 class. Log10-transformed breadth and depth values were compared by one-way ANOVA with Sidak's multiple comparisons tests. TCRdb stores this immuneACCESS table with in-frame sequences only. Part of the clones is absent; in the studies checked, under half of the shortfall reflects unresolved V genes, and no reason is known for the rest. D and trimming come from the DNA, and the V and J calls and clone size come from that table. The sample table shows roughly 120,000 clones, and almost 90% are seen once. The ten top clones hold about a tenth of the sample.

What this sample's time point label stands for: baseline before first vaccination. Vaccinee samples came from UK trials COV001 and COV002, including a single-blind randomized controlled phase 2/3 trial of AZD1222 (ChAdOx1 nCoV-19) in healthy adults. For TCRbeta chain sequencing, PBMC samples from trial participants were taken at day 0 and at day 28 after the second dose. This sample comprised peripheral blood, obtained on day 0 of AZD1222 vaccination. The TCR comes from an adult in good health. The sequence joins TRBV7-2 to TRBJ1-6; TRBD1 is a weak D gene call, 5 bases matching. The nucleotide sequence is TGTGCCAGCAGCTTTCAGGGTTCTTCACCCCTCCACTTT. This translates into CASSFQGSSPLHF.